This entry describes one TCR beta chain. The CDR3 loop spans 20 amino acids. With 2 bases clipped from V and 0 bases from J, the junction kept 8 bases outside the gene matches. The germline V gene encodes CDR1 MGHRA and CDR2 YSYEKL. This sample is part of a study of CD8 T cells in Susac syndrome. Background on the study: Among the Susac syndrome patients who underwent sequencing, about six had clinically active disease, while 8 or 9 of them were in remission. Treatment status at blood draw for the Susac syndrome patients was therapy-naive, corticosteroids, or intravenous immunoglobulin alone.

Recently defined diagnostic criteria classed the Susac syndrome patients as definite or probable. With random hexamers, reverse transcription was performed on about 0.5 to 1 ug of RNA. The CDR3 of TCR beta was amplified by immunoSEQ multiplex PCR across 54 Vbeta and 13 Jbeta. TCRdb reprocessed the immunoSEQ multiplex PCR reads via MiXCR and lists one record per CDR3 protein. Of roughly 150,000 distinct CDR3 sequences in the sample, over 90% were seen once. The TCR originated in a human donor with Susac syndrome. The source material was CD8+ T cells from PBMCs. The gene calls are TRBV4-1 and TRBJ2-6; 12 bases match TRBD1. CDR3 in DNA: TGCGCCAGCAGCCAAATGGTGGTGGGACAGGGGGCCTCTGGGGCCAACGTCCTGACTTTC. Amino acids: CASSQMVVGQGASGANVLTF.